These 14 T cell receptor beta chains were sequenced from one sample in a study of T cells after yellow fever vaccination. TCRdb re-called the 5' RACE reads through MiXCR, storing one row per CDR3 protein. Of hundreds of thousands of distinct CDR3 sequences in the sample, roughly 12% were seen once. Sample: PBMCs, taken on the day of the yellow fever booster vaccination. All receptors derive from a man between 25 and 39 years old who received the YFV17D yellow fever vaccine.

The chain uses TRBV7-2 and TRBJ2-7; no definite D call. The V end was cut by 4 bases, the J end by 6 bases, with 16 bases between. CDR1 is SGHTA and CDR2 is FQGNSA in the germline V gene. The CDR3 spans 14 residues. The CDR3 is CASSSTLLSFEQYF. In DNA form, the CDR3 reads TGTGCCAGCAGCTCCACACTACTATCTTTCGAGCAGTACTTC.

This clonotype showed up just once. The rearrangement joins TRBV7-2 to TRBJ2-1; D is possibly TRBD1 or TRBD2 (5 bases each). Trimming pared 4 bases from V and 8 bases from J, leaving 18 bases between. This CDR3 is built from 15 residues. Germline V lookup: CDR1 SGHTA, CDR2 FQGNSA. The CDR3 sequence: CASSSGGLGYDEQFF. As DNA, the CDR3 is TGTGCCAGCAGCTCTGGGGGATTGGGGTACGATGAGCAGTTCTTC. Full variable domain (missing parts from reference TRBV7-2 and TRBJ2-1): GAGVSQSPSNKVTEKGKDVELRCDPISGHTALYWYRQSLGQGLEFLIYFQGNSAPDKSGLPSDRFSAERTGGSVSTLTIQRTQQEDSAVYLCASSSGGLGYDEQFFGPGTRLTVL.

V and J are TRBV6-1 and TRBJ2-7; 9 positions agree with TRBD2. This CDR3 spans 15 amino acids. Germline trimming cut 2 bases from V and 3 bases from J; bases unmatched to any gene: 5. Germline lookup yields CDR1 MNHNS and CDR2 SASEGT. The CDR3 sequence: CASSELLAGNYEQYF. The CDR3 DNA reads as TGTGCCAGCAGTGAACTGCTAGCGGGGAACTACGAGCAGTACTTC.

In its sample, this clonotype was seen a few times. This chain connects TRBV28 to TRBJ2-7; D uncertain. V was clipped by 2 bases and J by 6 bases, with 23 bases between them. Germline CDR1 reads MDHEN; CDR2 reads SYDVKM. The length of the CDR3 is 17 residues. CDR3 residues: CASSLIRPDGILAEQYF. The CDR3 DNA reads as TGTGCCAGCAGTTTAATACGCCCGGACGGCATCTTGGCCGAGCAGTACTTC.

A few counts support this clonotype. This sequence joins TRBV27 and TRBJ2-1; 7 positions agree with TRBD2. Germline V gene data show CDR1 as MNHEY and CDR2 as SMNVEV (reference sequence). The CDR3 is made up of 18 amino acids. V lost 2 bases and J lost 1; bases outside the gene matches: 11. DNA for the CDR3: TGTGCCAGCAGTTTAATCCGTCGTGGACTAGTATCCTACAATGAGCAGTTCTTC. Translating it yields CASSLIRRGLVSYNEQFF.

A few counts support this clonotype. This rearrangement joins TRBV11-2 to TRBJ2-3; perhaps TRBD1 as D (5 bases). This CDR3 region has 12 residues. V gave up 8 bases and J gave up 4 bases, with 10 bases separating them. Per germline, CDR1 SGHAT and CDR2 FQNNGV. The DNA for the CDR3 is TGTGCCAGCGGCAGGGCGGCAGATACGCAGTATTTT. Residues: CASGRAADTQYF. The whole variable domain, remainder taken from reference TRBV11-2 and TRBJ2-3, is EAGVAQSPRYKIIEKRQSVAFWCNPISGHATLYWYQQILGQGPKLLIQFQNNGVVDDSQLPKDRFSAERLKGVDSTLKIQPAKLEDSAVYLCASGRAADTQYFGPGTRLTVL.

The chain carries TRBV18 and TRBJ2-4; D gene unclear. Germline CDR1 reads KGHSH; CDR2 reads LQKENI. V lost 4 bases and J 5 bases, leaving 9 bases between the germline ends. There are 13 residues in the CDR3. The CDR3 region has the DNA TGTGCCAGCTCACAGGCGTCCCAAAACATTCAGTACTTC. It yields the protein CASSQASQNIQYF.

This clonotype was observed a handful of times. For the CDR3, the DNA is TGCGCCAGCAGCTTGGCAGCGGGAGATGAGCAGTTCTTC. It is translated as CASSLAAGDEQFF. The chain joins TRBV5-1 to TRBJ2-1; TRBD2 aligns across 8 bases. Germline V gene lookup returns CDR1 SGHRS and CDR2 YFSETQ. The CDR3 covers 13 residues. V gave up 0 bases and J gave up 8 bases; unmatched junction bases: 1. Combining the CDR3 with reference TRBV5-1 and TRBJ2-1 gives the whole variable domain KAGVTQTPRYLIKTRGQQVTLSCSPISGHRSVSWYQQTPGQGLQFLFEYFSETQRNKGNFPGRFSGRQFSNSRSEMNVSTLELGDSALYLCASSLAAGDEQFFGPGTRLTVL.

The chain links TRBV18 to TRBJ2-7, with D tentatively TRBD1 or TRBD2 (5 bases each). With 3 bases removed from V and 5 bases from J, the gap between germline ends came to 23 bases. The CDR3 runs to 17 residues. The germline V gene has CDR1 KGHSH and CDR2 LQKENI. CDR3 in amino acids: CASSPSSGVLGVHEQYF. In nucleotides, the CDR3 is TGTGCCAGCTCACCCTCGAGTGGGGTTTTGGGGGTTCACGAGCAGTACTTC.

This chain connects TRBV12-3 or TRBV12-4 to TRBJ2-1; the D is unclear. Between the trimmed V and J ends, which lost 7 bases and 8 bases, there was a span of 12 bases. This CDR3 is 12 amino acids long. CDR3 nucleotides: TGTGCCAGCACAGACCAAGGGTATGAGCAGTTCTTC. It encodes CASTDQGYEQFF.

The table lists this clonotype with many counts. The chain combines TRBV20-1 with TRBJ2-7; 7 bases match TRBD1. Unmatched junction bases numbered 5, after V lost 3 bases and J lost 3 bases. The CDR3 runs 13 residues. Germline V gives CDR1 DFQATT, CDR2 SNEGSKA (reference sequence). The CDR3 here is CSASRAGGYEQYF. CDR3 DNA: TGCAGTGCTAGCCGGGCAGGGGGCTACGAGCAGTACTTC.

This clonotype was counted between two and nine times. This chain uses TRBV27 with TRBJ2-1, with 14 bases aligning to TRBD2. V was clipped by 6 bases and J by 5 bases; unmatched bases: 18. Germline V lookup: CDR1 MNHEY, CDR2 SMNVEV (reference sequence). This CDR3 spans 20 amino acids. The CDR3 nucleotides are TGTGCCAGCAGCCTAAGAGGGTTCGGGACTAGCGGGAGTTCCCACAATGAGCAGTTCTTC. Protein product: CASSLRGFGTSGSSHNEQFF.

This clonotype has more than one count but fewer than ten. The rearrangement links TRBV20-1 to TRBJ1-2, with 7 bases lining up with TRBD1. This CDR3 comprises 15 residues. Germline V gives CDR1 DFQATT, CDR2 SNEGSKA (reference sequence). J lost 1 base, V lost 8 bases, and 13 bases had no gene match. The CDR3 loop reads CSSKGADGDNYGYTF. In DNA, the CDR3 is TGCAGTTCGAAGGGGGCCGACGGAGATAACTATGGCTACACCTTC.

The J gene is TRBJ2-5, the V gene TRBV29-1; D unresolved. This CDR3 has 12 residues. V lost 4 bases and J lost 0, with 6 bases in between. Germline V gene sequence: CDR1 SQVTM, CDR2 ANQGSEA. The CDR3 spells CSVGLNQETQYF. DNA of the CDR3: TGCAGCGTTGGTCTTAACCAAGAGACCCAGTACTTC. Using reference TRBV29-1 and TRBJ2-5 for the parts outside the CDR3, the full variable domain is SAVISQKPSRDICQRGTSLTIQCQVDSQVTMMFWYRQQPGQSLTLIATANQGSEATYESGFVIDKFPISRPNLTFSTLTVSNMSPEDSSIYLCSVGLNQETQYFGPGTRLLVL.